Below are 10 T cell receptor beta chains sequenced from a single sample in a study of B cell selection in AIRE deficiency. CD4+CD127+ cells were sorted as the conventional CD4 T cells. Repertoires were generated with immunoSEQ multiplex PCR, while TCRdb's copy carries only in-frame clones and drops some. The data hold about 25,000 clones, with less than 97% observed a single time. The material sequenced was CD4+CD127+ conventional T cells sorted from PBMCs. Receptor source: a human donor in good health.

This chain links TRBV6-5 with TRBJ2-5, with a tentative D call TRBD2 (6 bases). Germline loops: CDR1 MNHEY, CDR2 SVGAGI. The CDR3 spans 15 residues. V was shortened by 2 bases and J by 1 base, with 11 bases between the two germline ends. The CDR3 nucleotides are TGTGCCAGCAGTTACCTTGGACTATCCCAAGAGACCCAGTACTTC. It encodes CASSYLGLSQETQYF.

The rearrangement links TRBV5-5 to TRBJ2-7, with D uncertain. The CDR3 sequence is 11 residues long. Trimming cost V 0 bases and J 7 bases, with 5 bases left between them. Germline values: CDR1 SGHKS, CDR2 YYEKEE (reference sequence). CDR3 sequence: CASSLEAEQYF. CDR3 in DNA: TGTGCCAGCAGCTTGGAAGCGGAGCAGTACTTC.

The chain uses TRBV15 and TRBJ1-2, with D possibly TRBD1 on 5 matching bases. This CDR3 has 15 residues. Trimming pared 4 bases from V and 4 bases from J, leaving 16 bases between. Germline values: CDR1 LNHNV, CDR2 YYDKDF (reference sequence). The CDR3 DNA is TGTGCCACCAGCAATTCGGGACGGAGGATCTATGGCTACACCTTC. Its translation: CATSNSGRRIYGYTF.

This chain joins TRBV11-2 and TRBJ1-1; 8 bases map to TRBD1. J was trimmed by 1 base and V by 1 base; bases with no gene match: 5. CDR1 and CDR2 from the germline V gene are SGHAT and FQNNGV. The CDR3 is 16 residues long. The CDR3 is CASSLVPGQANTEAFF. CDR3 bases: TGTGCCAGCAGCTTAGTCCCGGGACAGGCGAACACTGAAGCTTTCTTT.

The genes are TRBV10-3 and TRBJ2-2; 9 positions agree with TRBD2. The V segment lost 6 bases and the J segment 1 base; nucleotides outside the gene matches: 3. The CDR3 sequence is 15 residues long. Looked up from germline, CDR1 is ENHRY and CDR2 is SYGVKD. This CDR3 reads CAISGSGGNTGELFF. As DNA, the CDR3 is TGTGCCATCAGCGGTAGCGGGGGGAACACCGGGGAGCTGTTTTTT.

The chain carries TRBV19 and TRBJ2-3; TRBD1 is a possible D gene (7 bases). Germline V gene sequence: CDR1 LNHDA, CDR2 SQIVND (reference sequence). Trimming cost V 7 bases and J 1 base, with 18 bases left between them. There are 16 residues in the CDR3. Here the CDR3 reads CASNQRGPGGTDTQYF. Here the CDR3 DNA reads TGTGCCAGTAACCAGAGGGGGCCGGGGGGCACAGATACGCAGTATTTT.

CDR3 sequence reads: CASSLGYNQPQHF. The DNA for the CDR3 is TGTGCCAGCAGTTTGGGGTACAATCAGCCCCAGCATTTT. This chain links TRBV28 with TRBJ1-5, with unresolved D. V was clipped by 3 bases and J by 3 bases, with 6 bases between them. Germline CDR1 is MDHEN and CDR2 is SYDVKM. This CDR3 contains 13 residues. Combining the CDR3 with reference TRBV28 and TRBJ1-5 gives the whole variable domain DVKVTQSSRYLVKRTGEKVFLECVQDMDHENMFWYRQDPGLGLRLIYFSYDVKMKEKGDIPEGYSVSREKKERFSLILESASTNQTSMYLCASSLGYNQPQHFGDGTRLSIL.

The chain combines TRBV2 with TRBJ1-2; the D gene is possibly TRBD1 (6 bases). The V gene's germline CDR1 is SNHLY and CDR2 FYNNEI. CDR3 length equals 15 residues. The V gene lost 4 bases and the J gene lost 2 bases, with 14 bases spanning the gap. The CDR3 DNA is TGTGCCAGCAGTGGGAGGGGGGTGCAGAACTATGGCTACACCTTC. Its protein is CASSGRGVQNYGYTF.

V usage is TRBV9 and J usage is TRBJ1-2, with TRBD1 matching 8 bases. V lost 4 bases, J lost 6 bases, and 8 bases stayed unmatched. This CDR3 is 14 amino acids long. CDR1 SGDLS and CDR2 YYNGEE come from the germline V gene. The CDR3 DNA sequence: TGTGCCAGCAGCCTCTCAGGACAGGGTGATGGCTACACCTTC. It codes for CASSLSGQGDGYTF.

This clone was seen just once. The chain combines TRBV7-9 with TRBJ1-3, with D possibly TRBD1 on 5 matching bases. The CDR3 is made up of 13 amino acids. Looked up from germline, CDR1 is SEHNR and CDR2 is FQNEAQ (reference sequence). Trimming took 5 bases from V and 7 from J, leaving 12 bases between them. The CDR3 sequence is CASSLKGENTIYF. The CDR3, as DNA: TGTGCCAGCAGCCTCAAAGGGGAGAACACCATATATTTT.